In this sample, the clone carrying this T cell receptor (beta chain) is medium-sized (0.01 to 0.1%). The antigen is undetermined. This entry is derived from a study of Ad26.COV2.S vaccination and SARS-CoV-2 variants. After removal of 6 bases from V and 3 bases from J, the junction contained 4 bases not matched to a gene. Germline V gene sequence: CDR1 MNHEY, CDR2 SVGEGT. The CDR3 extends over 15 amino acids. Some clones are missing from TCRdb's copy, which holds only in-frame ones; the method was immunoSEQ multiplex PCR. The repertoire consists of 440,000 or so clones, with about nine tenths occurring once and the leading ten covering approximately 1.6%. Regarding treatment: around 19 received Ad26.COV2.S at low or high dose, single or two shots; several received placebo; per-sample allocation not given. Vaccine and placebo recipients were sampled on day 63 after the first injection. Study-level results: Vaccine recipients had higher spike-specific TCR breadth than placebo recipients.

The chain joins TRBV6-2 or TRBV6-3 to TRBJ2-2, with TRBD2 identical over 10 bases. Sample: peripheral blood, taken in a trial of Ad26.COV2.S vaccine versus placebo. This TCR derives from a person aged 18-60 years who received the Ad26.COV2.S COVID-19 vaccine or a placebo. CDR3 in amino acids: CASSLAGADTGELFF. For the CDR3, the DNA is TGTGCCAGCAGCCTAGCGGGGGCCGACACCGGGGAGCTGTTTTTT.